In its sample, the clone carrying this T cell receptor (beta chain) was seen a few times. The data derive from a study of shared clonotypes between healthy human individuals. The donors, all of them Caucasian adults, lived in Nashville, Tennessee. The assay was immunoSEQ multiplex PCR, and TCRdb's table has in-frame clones only and misses some. The sample gives over a million clones, 75% to 85% of which show up once; approximately 0.52% is in the top ten. Germline CDR1 SEHNR, CDR2 FQNEAQ (reference sequence). This CDR3 region has 16 residues. Trimming took 0 bases from V and 6 from J, leaving 15 bases between them.

The receptor comes from a man younger than 30 in good health. Some clones in this sample may be carry-over from other donors' samples. This chain joins TRBV7-9 and TRBJ2-4; tentatively, D is TRBD1 (6 bases). What was sequenced was memory CD4+ T cells from PBMCs. Indicated subset: CD45RA-negative fraction. CDR3 protein: CASSLARQVGGNIQYF. The CDR3 nucleotides are TGTGCCAGCAGCTTAGCAAGACAGGTTGGAGGAAACATTCAGTACTTC.